This TCR beta chain was identified in a study of T cell responses to AZD1222 COVID-19 vaccine. Study results and caveats: Spike-wide coverage was observed for vaccine-associated CD4 TCRs, with dominant responses at 160-218 and 743-854.

Comment on this clone: Its antigen remains unknown.

Profiled with immunoSEQ multiplex PCR; TCRdb holds only in-frame clones, not every one. The table records about 84,000 clones, around 85% of them present only once. Germline V gene sequence: CDR1 SGHNT, CDR2 YYREEE (reference sequence). V lost 5 bases, J lost 3 bases, and 8 bases lay in between. The CDR3 is 13 residues long. This chain uses TRBV5-4 with TRBJ1-4; D gene unclear. This TCR was sampled from an adult who received the AZD1222 COVID-19 vaccine. Sequences were derived from peripheral blood, sampled 28 days after the second AZD1222 dose. The CDR3 is CASRINPNEKLFF. As DNA, the CDR3 is TGTGCCAGCAGGATAAACCCTAATGAAAAACTGTTTTTT.